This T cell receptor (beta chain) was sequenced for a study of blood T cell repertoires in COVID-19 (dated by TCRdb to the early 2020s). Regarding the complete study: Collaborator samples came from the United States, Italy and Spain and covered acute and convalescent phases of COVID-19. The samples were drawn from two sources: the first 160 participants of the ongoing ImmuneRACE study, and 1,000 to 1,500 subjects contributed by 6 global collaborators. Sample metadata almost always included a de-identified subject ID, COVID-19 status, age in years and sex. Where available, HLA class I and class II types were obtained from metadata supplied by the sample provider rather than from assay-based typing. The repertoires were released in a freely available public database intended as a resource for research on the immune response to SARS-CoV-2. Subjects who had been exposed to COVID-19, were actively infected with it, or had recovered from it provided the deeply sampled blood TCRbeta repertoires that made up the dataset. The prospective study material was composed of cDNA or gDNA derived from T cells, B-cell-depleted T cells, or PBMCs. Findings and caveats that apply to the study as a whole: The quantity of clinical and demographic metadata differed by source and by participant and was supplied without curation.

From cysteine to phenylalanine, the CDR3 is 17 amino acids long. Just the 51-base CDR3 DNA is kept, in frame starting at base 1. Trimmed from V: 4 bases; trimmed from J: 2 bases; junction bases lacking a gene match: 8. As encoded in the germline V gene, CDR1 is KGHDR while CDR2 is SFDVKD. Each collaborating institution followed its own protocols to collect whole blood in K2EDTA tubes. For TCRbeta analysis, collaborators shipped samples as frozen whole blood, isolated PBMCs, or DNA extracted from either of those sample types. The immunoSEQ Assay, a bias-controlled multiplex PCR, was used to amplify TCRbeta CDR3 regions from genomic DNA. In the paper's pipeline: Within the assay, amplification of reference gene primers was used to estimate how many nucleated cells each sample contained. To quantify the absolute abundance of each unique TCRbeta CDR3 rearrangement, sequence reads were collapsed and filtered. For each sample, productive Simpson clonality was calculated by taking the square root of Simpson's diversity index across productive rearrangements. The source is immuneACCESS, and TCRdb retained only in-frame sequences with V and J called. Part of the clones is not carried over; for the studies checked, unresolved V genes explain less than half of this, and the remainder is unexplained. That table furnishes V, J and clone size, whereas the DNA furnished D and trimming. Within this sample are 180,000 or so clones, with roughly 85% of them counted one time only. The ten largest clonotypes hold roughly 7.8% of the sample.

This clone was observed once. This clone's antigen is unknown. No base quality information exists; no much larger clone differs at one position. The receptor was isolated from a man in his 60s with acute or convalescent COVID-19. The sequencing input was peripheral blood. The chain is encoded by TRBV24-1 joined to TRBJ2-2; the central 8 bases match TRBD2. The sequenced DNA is TGTGCCACCAGTGACGAGGGGCTAGCGGGCAACACCGGGGAGCTGTTTTTT. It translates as CATSDEGLAGNTGELFF.